The 16 T cell receptor beta chains in this list originate from one sample, sequenced in a study of response to subunit inactivated influenza vaccine. TCRdb analysed the RT-PCR reads with MiXCR anew, one entry per CDR3 protein. Found here are around 600,000 distinct CDR3 sequences, roughly 12% of them singletons; the top ten hold approximately 11%. These data also featured in a second study, about T cells expressing NK-cell markers. This second study notes: Making the TCR beta cDNA relied on 5'RACE template switching with UMIs.

The specimen was PBMCs from blood, collected on the day of vaccination. Receptors originate from a man aged 45-65 years who received an inactivated influenza vaccine.

This clonotype was seen at least ten times. The V gene is TRBV5-1, the J gene TRBJ1-1; D remains ambiguous. Trimming removed 0 bases at V and 0 bases at J, with 6 bases between. The length of the CDR3 is 14 residues. The V gene's germline CDR1 is SGHRS and CDR2 YFSETQ. CDR3 sequence: CASSLGALNTEAFF. In DNA, the CDR3 is TGCGCCAGCAGCTTGGGGGCTCTGAACACTGAAGCTTTCTTT.

This clonotype was counted at least ten times. The rearrangement uses TRBV9 and TRBJ2-3, with D possibly matching TRBD2 (5 bases). Germline V lookup: CDR1 SGDLS, CDR2 YYNGEE. V dropped 5 bases and J dropped 6 bases, with 25 bases sitting between them. The CDR3 covers 17 residues. The CDR3 DNA sequence: TGTGCCAGCAGTGTCGTTGGACGGACTCGCGAAATGGATACGCAGTATTTT. Its protein product is CASSVVGRTREMDTQYF. The full variable domain, with the rest looked up from reference TRBV9 and TRBJ2-3, is DSGVTQTPKHLITATGQRVTLRCSPRSGDLSVYWYQQSLDQGLQFLIQYYNGEERAKGNILERFSAQQFPDLHSELNLSSLELGDSALYFCASSVVGRTREMDTQYFGPGTRLTVL.

The genes are TRBV10-3 and TRBJ2-5, with TRBD1 as a possible D gene (5 bases). Trimming left V 3 bases short and J 3 bases short, with 11 bases between. Germline loops: CDR1 ENHRY, CDR2 SYGVKD. The CDR3 runs to 14 residues. In nucleotides, the CDR3 is TGTGCCATCAGTGAACCGTCGACAGAAGAGACCCAGTACTTC. Its protein product is CAISEPSTEETQYF.

With respect to this clonotype: An end of the junction does not agree with germline; a read error may underlie this. The chain uses TRBV29-1 and TRBJ2-6, with 9 nucleotides matching TRBD1. Germline CDR1 is SQVTM and CDR2 is ANQGSEA. This CDR3 contains 16 residues. CDR3 nucleotides: TGTGTCCACGGGACAGGGAGATCCTCTGGGGCCAACGTCCTGACTTTC. The encoded protein is CVHGTGRSSGANVLTF.

The chain is built from TRBV5-1 and TRBJ2-2; D is possibly TRBD1 (6 bases). Trimming cost V 1 base and J 5 bases, with 15 bases left between them. Germline CDR1 reads SGHRS; CDR2 reads YFSETQ. The CDR3 contains 16 residues. Written as DNA, the CDR3 is TGCGCCAGCAGCTTGTGGACAGCCACTGAAACCGGGGAGCTGTTTTTT. It specifies CASSLWTATETGELFF.

The chain links TRBV6-2 or TRBV6-3 to TRBJ1-2, with D perhaps TRBD1 (5 bases). The CDR3 runs 16 residues. With 3 bases removed from V and 3 bases from J, the gap between germline ends came to 17 bases. Looked up from germline, CDR1 is MNHEY and CDR2 is SVGEGT. The CDR3 nucleotides read TGTGCCAGCAGTTATTGGCTTGGCAGGGAAGACTATGGCTACACCTTC. Protein: CASSYWLGREDYGYTF.

This clonotype has at least ten counts. V gene TRBV5-1 combines with J gene TRBJ2-7; 9 bases map to TRBD1. Germline V gives CDR1 SGHRS, CDR2 YFSETQ. The CDR3 covers 13 residues. J gave up 5 bases and V 4 bases, and 4 bases lay outside the gene matches. The CDR3 here is CASSRQGGHEQYF. In nucleotides, the CDR3 is TGCGCCAGCAGCCGACAGGGGGGACACGAGCAGTACTTC.

This clonotype appeared a few times. V and J are TRBV20-1 and TRBJ1-1, with D hard to call. The length of the CDR3 is 11 residues. Germline-derived CDR1 and CDR2 are DFQATT and SNEGSKA (reference sequence). The CDR3 DNA reads as TGCAGCTTACGGAACCTTGGGAGGGCTTTCTTT. Translation: CSLRNLGRAFF.

This clonotype was seen ten or more times. The chain has TRBV20-1 and TRBJ2-7, with 9 bases identical to TRBD2. V was pared by 0 bases and J by 0 bases, with 6 bases of the junction left unmatched. This CDR3 is built from 16 residues. Germline V gene lookup returns CDR1 DFQATT and CDR2 SNEGSKA (reference sequence). The CDR3 is CSAREGASGISYEQYF. DNA of the CDR3: TGCAGTGCTAGAGAGGGCGCTAGCGGGATCTCCTACGAGCAGTACTTC.

There are many counts of this clonotype. The chain has TRBV7-9 and TRBJ2-7, with D unclear. This CDR3 is 12 amino acids long. V shed 8 bases and J shed 1 base, with 9 bases lying between them. CDR1 SEHNR and CDR2 FQNEAQ come from the germline V gene (reference sequence). CDR3: CASAGKSYEQYF. Here the CDR3 DNA reads TGTGCCAGCGCTGGGAAATCCTACGAGCAGTACTTC.

This clonotype has more than one count but fewer than ten. The rearrangement links TRBV5-1 to TRBJ2-5; 7 bases are a match to TRBD2. This CDR3 region has 17 residues. Unmatched junction bases numbered 15, after V lost 1 base and J lost 6 bases. The germline CDR1 and CDR2 sequences are SGHRS and YFSETQ. This CDR3 is CASSLTAKTSLPKTQYF. For the CDR3, the DNA is TGCGCCAGCAGCTTGACGGCTAAGACTAGCTTGCCGAAGACCCAGTACTTC.

The chain uses TRBV5-5 and TRBJ2-2; 8 bases line up with TRBD1. The CDR3 sequence is 16 residues long. V trimming: 0 bases; J trimming: 2 bases; junction bases outside the gene matches: 3. The germline V gene encodes CDR1 SGHKS and CDR2 YYEKEE (reference sequence). The CDR3 spells CASSLVGQVNTGELFF. The DNA for the CDR3 is TGTGCCAGCAGCTTGGTGGGACAGGTTAACACCGGGGAGCTGTTTTTT.

In this sample, this clonotype turned up many times. The chain uses TRBV5-6 and TRBJ2-3; D gene ambiguous. Germline V lookup: CDR1 SGHDT, CDR2 YYEEEE. V lost 2 bases, J lost 0 bases, and 10 bases lay in between. CDR3 length: 15 residues. The CDR3 sequence is CASSFVDGSTDTQYF. In DNA, the CDR3 is TGTGCCAGCAGCTTTGTGGACGGTAGCACAGATACGCAGTATTTT.

This clonotype was seen a handful of times. The rearrangement uses TRBV9 and TRBJ1-1, with D unclear. The germline V and J ends were trimmed by 0 bases and 0 bases, with 9 bases remaining between them. The CDR3 runs to 15 residues. The V gene's germline CDR1 is SGDLS and CDR2 YYNGEE. CDR3: CASSVDSSMNTEAFF. The CDR3, as DNA: TGTGCCAGCAGCGTAGATTCGTCAATGAACACTGAAGCTTTCTTT.

The table lists this clonotype with a count of one. This rearrangement joins TRBV18 to TRBJ1-5; TRBD1 might be the D (5 bases). The CDR3 sequence is 13 residues long. V lost 5 bases and J 4 bases, leaving 9 bases between the germline ends. CDR1 is KGHSH and CDR2 is LQKENI in the germline V gene. The CDR3: CASSDDRNQPQHF. The DNA for the CDR3 is TGTGCCAGCTCAGACGACAGAAATCAGCCCCAGCATTTT. The whole variable domain, remainder taken from reference TRBV18 and TRBJ1-5, is NAGVMQNPRHLVRRRGQEARLRCSPMKGHSHVYWYRQLPEEGLKFMVYLQKENIIDESGMPKERFSAEFPKEGPSILRIQQVVRGDSAAYFCASSDDRNQPQHFGDGTRLSIL.

A few counts support this clonotype. The gene calls are TRBV7-2 and TRBJ2-1; D is perhaps TRBD1 (6 bases). Trimming took off 6 bases at V and 7 bases at J, with 10 bases between the two ends. The CDR3 loop spans 12 amino acids. Germline CDR1 SGHTA, CDR2 FQGNSA. The CDR3 DNA reads TGTGCCAGCAGTAACAGGGTTAATGAGCAGTTCTTC. It yields the protein CASSNRVNEQFF.